The 23 T cell receptor beta chains given below trace back to one sample, sequenced in a study of T cells in Graves' hyperthyroidism and ophthalmopathy. RNA transcripts were the template for amplifying TCR beta CDR3 regions. A set of HTBI primers served as the primers for a first-round RT-PCR of the TCR CDR3. TCRdb re-derived calls from the multiplex PCR reads in MiXCR, one entry per CDR3 protein. Among about 700,000 distinct CDR3 sequences listed, about 14% were seen once. The sample comprised blood. These receptors originate from a woman in her late teens or twenties with Graves' hyperthyroidism.

This clonotype was counted a few times. The chain combines TRBV3-1 with TRBJ1-3, with 7 bases fitting TRBD1. Germline CDR1 is LGHDT and CDR2 is YNNKEL (reference sequence). The CDR3 extends over 15 amino acids. The J segment lost 0 bases and the V segment lost 7 bases, leaving 6 bases of the junction unmatched. CDR3 DNA sequence: TGTGCCAGCACCCGGGACAGAGCCTCTGGAAACACCATATATTTT. It encodes CASTRDRASGNTIYF.

This clonotype was observed at least ten times. V usage is TRBV7-3 and J usage is TRBJ2-3, with 16 bases fitting TRBD2. Germline V gives CDR1 SGHTA, CDR2 FQGTGA. With 1 base clipped from V and 6 bases from J, the junction kept 19 bases outside the gene matches. The CDR3 loop spans 22 amino acids. CDR3 sequence reads: CASSLSPVATGGLAGGLDTQYF. The CDR3 nucleotides are TGTGCCAGCAGCTTAAGTCCCGTTGCGACAGGGGGACTAGCGGGAGGGCTGGATACGCAGTATTTT.

The chain couples TRBV12-3 or TRBV12-4 to TRBJ1-5; TRBD1 matches 11 bases. The CDR3 is 16 amino acids. The V segment lost 9 bases and the J segment 6 bases; nucleotides outside the gene matches: 13. CDR3 nucleotides: TGTGCCAGTGACGTCGGGGGGGGGACAGGGGGTCAGCCCCAGCATTTT. Translating gives CASDVGGGTGGQPQHF.

This clonotype was seen repeatedly, ten times or more. This chain links TRBV28 with TRBJ2-5; possible D gene TRBD1, 6 bases. CDR3 length: 15 residues. Germline lookup yields CDR1 MDHEN and CDR2 SYDVKM. Trimming pared 5 bases from V and 4 bases from J, leaving 17 bases between. CDR3 sequence: CASSDHGGAVETQYF. CDR3 in DNA: TGTGCCAGCAGTGACCATGGGGGCGCGGTAGAGACCCAGTACTTC.

This clonotype was found a few times. The chain links TRBV5-1 to TRBJ2-3, with D maybe TRBD1 (6 bases). CDR3 length equals 15 residues. Germline V gives CDR1 SGHRS, CDR2 YFSETQ. Trimming removed 0 bases from V and 6 bases from J, with 14 bases in between. CDR3 residues: CASSLAVVRGDTQYF. The CDR3 DNA reads TGCGCCAGCAGCTTGGCGGTAGTGAGGGGGGATACGCAGTATTTT.

In its sample, this clonotype was seen many times. The rearrangement links TRBV30 to TRBJ1-5; D uncertain. With 0 bases removed from V and 3 bases from J, the gap between germline ends came to 9 bases. CDR1 and CDR2 from the germline V gene are GTSNPN and SVGIG (reference sequence). The CDR3 consists of 14 residues. CDR3: CAWSVGHLNQPQHF. The CDR3 DNA sequence: TGTGCCTGGAGTGTAGGTCACCTCAATCAGCCCCAGCATTTT.

The CDR3 loop reads CASSRGLIETQYF. The CDR3, as DNA: TGTGCCAGCAGCCGGGGACTGATAGAGACCCAGTACTTC. V usage is TRBV14 and J usage is TRBJ2-5; possibly TRBD2 for D (6 bases). The CDR3 is 13 residues long. Trimming cost V 4 bases and J 4 bases, with 10 bases left between them. Per the germline V gene, CDR1 is SGHDN and CDR2 is FVKESK.

This clonotype was observed at least ten times. The chain carries TRBV27 and TRBJ2-3, with 16 bases aligning to TRBD2. CDR1 MNHEY and CDR2 SMNVEV come from the germline V gene (reference sequence). The junction had 7 bases not matched to a gene; V was cut back by 3 bases and J by 1 base. This CDR3 comprises 19 residues. CDR3 loop: CASSFMGLAGGRGTDTQYF. The CDR3 nucleotides are TGTGCCAGCAGTTTTATGGGACTAGCGGGAGGGAGGGGCACAGATACGCAGTATTTT.

This clonotype was seen ten or more times. The V call is TRBV12-3 or TRBV12-4, the J call TRBJ2-5; the D is unclear. The V end was cut by 5 bases, the J end by 6 bases, with 16 bases between. There are 14 residues in the CDR3. In nucleotides, the CDR3 is TGTGCCAGCAGTCAATTCGCCGGGCCAAAGACCCAGTACTTC. It translates to CASSQFAGPKTQYF.

The gene calls are TRBV11-2 and TRBJ2-4; D ambiguous. Per the germline V gene, CDR1 is SGHAT and CDR2 is FQNNGV. This CDR3 contains 17 residues. The V and J ends lost 1 base and 6 bases respectively, with 19 bases between them. The CDR3 DNA reads TGTGCCAGCAGCTTAGCTAAGCCAAGGGATTTACGAAACATTCAGTACTTC. Translation gives CASSLAKPRDLRNIQYF.

V is TRBV6-5 and J is TRBJ2-2, with a possible D match to TRBD1 (6 bases). Germline-derived CDR1 and CDR2 are MNHEY and SVGAGI. The length of the CDR3 is 16 residues. Trimming took 3 bases from V and 0 from J, leaving 11 bases between them. The DNA of the CDR3 is TGTGCCAGCAGTTATTCACGACAGGCGAACACCGGGGAGCTGTTTTTT. Encoded protein: CASSYSRQANTGELFF.

The chain uses TRBV24-1 and TRBJ2-5; the D gene is possibly TRBD1 (5 bases). This CDR3 contains 13 residues. The V end lost 2 bases, the J end lost 9 bases, and 12 bases lay between the germline ends. Germline CDR1 is KGHDR and CDR2 is SFDVKD. In nucleotides, the CDR3 is TGTGCCACCAGTGATTCTCTACGCAGGGCCCAGTACTTC. It codes for CATSDSLRRAQYF.

The genes are TRBV7-2 and TRBJ2-4; 12 positions match TRBD2. The CDR3 has 19 residues. V gave up 1 base and J gave up 1 base; unmatched junction bases: 8. Germline V gene data show CDR1 as SGHTA and CDR2 as FQGNSA. This chain's CDR3 is CASSLGSSGRVGAKNIQYF. In DNA form, the CDR3 reads TGTGCCAGCAGCTTAGGATCTAGCGGGAGGGTAGGGGCCAAAAACATTCAGTACTTC. Complete variable domain (other parts from reference TRBV7-2 and TRBJ2-4): GAGVSQSPSNKVTEKGKDVELRCDPISGHTALYWYRQSLGQGLEFLIYFQGNSAPDKSGLPSDRFSAERTGGSVSTLTIQRTQQEDSAVYLCASSLGSSGRVGAKNIQYFGAGTRLSVL.

This clonotype was observed at least ten times. The CDR3, as DNA: TGTGCCAGCAGCCGCGGGACTAGCGGGTCCTTTTTGCAATACAATGAGCAGTTCTTC. As protein: CASSRGTSGSFLQYNEQFF. V usage is TRBV4-2 and J usage is TRBJ2-1; TRBD2 aligns across 12 bases. The CDR3 totals 19 residues. Losses at the gene ends were 4 bases for V and 4 bases for J; bases not matched to a gene: 14. Germline assignment: CDR1 LGHNA and CDR2 YNFKEQ.

This clonotype has a count of ten or more. The chain employs TRBV18 and TRBJ2-2; 9 bases match TRBD1. The V segment lost 3 bases and the J segment 1 base; nucleotides outside the gene matches: 3. Germline V gene data show CDR1 as KGHSH and CDR2 as LQKENI. This CDR3 has 16 residues. The CDR3 here is CASSPTTGGNTGELFF. The CDR3 nucleotides are TGTGCCAGCTCACCGACGACAGGGGGGAACACCGGGGAGCTGTTTTTT. The full variable domain, in which reference TRBV18 and TRBJ2-2 provide the parts outside the CDR3, is NAGVMQNPRHLVRRRGQEARLRCSPMKGHSHVYWYRQLPEEGLKFMVYLQKENIIDESGMPKERFSAEFPKEGPSILRIQQVVRGDSAAYFCASSPTTGGNTGELFFGEGSRLTVL.

This clonotype was detected ten times or more. The chain carries TRBV12-3 or TRBV12-4 and TRBJ2-7; either TRBD1 or TRBD2 may fit D (5 bases each). The CDR3 totals 16 residues. Trimming pared 3 bases from V and 7 bases from J, leaving 22 bases between. CDR3 protein: CASSFNTGTDPWEQYF. In nucleotides, the CDR3 is TGTGCCAGCAGTTTCAATACCGGGACGGACCCCTGGGAGCAGTACTTC.

This clonotype showed up many times. The chain uses TRBV6-1 and TRBJ1-2; D is uncertain. The CDR3 runs to 12 residues. The V and J ends lost 6 bases and 6 bases respectively, with 11 bases between them. Per germline, CDR1 MNHNS and CDR2 SASEGT. The CDR3, as DNA: TGTGCCAGCAGGACGCCCGGGGATGGCTACACCTTC. Translation gives CASRTPGDGYTF.

This clonotype showed up many times. The J gene is TRBJ2-2, the V gene TRBV3-1; a weak D match, TRBD1 (5 bases). The germline CDR1 and CDR2 sequences are LGHDT and YNNKEL (reference sequence). V was clipped by 8 bases and J by 3 bases, with 16 bases between them. The CDR3 extends over 15 amino acids. The CDR3 coding sequence is TGTGCCAGCGGAGACAGTGGAATAGACACCGGGGAGCTGTTTTTT. Protein: CASGDSGIDTGELFF.

This clonotype was found many times. The J gene is TRBJ2-7, the V gene TRBV18; TRBD1 might be the D (6 bases). Trimming took off 8 bases at V and 2 bases at J, with 10 bases between the two ends. CDR3 length: 12 amino acids. CDR1 is KGHSH, CDR2 LQKENI, per germline. CDR3 in DNA: TGTGCCAGCGCGAACAGGGCCTACGAGCAGTACTTC. Its protein is CASANRAYEQYF.

This clonotype was detected only a few times. CDR3 DNA sequence: TGTGCCAGTAGTCCAGGGACTAGCGGGAGCCGAGGAACAGATACGCAGTATTTT. The encoded protein is CASSPGTSGSRGTDTQYF. The genes are TRBV19 and TRBJ2-3, with 14 bases aligning to TRBD2. Germline V lookup: CDR1 LNHDA, CDR2 SQIVND (reference sequence). Trimming cost V 5 bases and J 3 bases; bases outside gene matches: 10. The CDR3 length is 18 residues.

On this clonotype: This sequence may be a read error, since a much larger clone differs from it by one base. The chain joins TRBV4-1 to TRBJ1-2, with D uncertain. The CDR3 sequence is 14 residues long. Germline loops: CDR1 MGHRA, CDR2 YSYEKL. CDR3 region: CGSSQDGVYYGYTF. Written as DNA, the CDR3 is TGCGGCAGCAGCCAAGACGGGGTCTACTATGGCTACACCTTC.

The chain carries TRBV28 and TRBJ1-4; 7 positions match TRBD1. Germline CDR1 is MDHEN and CDR2 is SYDVKM. The CDR3 has 14 residues. Trimming removed 6 bases from V and 5 bases from J; junction bases left unmatched: 6. The CDR3 nucleotides read TGTGCCAGCAGAGACAGGGTCCCGAATGAAAAACTGTTTTTT. This gives the protein CASRDRVPNEKLFF.

Points on this clonotype: This may be a read error, as it is one base from a much larger clone. J is TRBJ2-3 and V is TRBV28; no clear D gene. The CDR3 totals 13 residues. Germline loops: CDR1 MDHEN, CDR2 SYDVKM. In nucleotides, the CDR3 is TGTGTCAGCAGTTGGAGTAGCACAGATACGCAGTATTTT. It translates to CVSSWSSTDTQYF.